Listed below are T cell receptor beta chains from one sample, sequenced in a study of T cell changes during pregnancy in multiple sclerosis. Repertoires were generated with immunoSEQ multiplex PCR, while TCRdb's copy carries only in-frame clones and drops some. Of over 3,000 clones in the sample, 65% to 90% were seen once. The starting material was CD8+ T cells from peripheral blood mononuclear cells, obtained in the first trimester of pregnancy. Every receptor here comes from a female donor in good health, enrolled as a control in a pregnancy study. CDR3s include the opening cysteine and the closing phenylalanine or tryptophan. Each record gives: CDR3 length, J gene, D gene, clone size, V gene, CDR3 DNA, CDR3 protein. D genes are given only for firm matches. Only some rows state a clone size, as once, few, many or a class for expanded clones.

14,TRBJ2-1,NA,NA,TRBV6-5,TGTGCCAGCATGGGGACCGTTGATAGCGGTGAGCAGTTCTTC,CASMGTVDSGEQFF
17,TRBJ2-7,NA,NA,TRBV5-1,TGCGCCAGCAGCTTGTACTCGAGTCGCCCGGACACCTACGAGCAGTACTTC,CASSLYSSRPDTYEQYF
15,TRBJ2-3,TRBD2,few,TRBV6-4,TGTGCCAGCAGTTCGACTAGCGGGGCTGCAGATACGCAGTATTTT,CASSSTSGAADTQYF
10,TRBJ2-1,NA,NA,TRBV29-1,TGCAGCGTTGTAGACAATGAGCAGTTCTTC,CSVVDNEQFF
13,TRBJ1-5,TRBD1,NA,TRBV6-1,TGTGCCAGCGGGACAGAACGTGATCAGCCCCAGCATTTT,CASGTERDQPQHF
13,TRBJ1-2,NA,NA,TRBV5-6,TGTGCCAGCAGCTTACAGGATAACTATGGCTACACCTTC,CASSLQDNYGYTF
13,TRBJ1-5,NA,medium-sized,TRBV7-2,TGTGCCAGCAGCTTAGATGGCTCTCAGCCCCAGCATTTT,CASSLDGSQPQHF
14,TRBJ2-7,NA,once,TRBV19,TGTGCCAGTAGTCTTGGACAGAGTACCTACGAGCAGTACTTC,CASSLGQSTYEQYF
16,TRBJ2-7,NA,NA,TRBV2,TGTGCCAGCAGTGAAGCGCGGCGTACATTAAGGGGTGAGCAGTACTTC,CASSEARRTLRGEQYF
15,TRBJ2-7,TRBD2,few,TRBV28,TGTGCCAGCAGTATAGCGGGGGGCCGCGCCTACGAGCAGTACTTC,CASSIAGGRAYEQYF
15,TRBJ2-7,NA,NA,TRBV9,TGTGCCAGCAGCCCCATGGCAGGTCCCTCCTACGAGCAGTACTTC,CASSPMAGPSYEQYF
11,TRBJ2-1,NA,NA,TRBV13,TGTGCCAGCAGCAGGCGCGGTGAGCAGTTCTTC,CASSRRGEQFF
13,TRBJ2-1,TRBD1,few,TRBV19,TGTGCCAGTAGTAAGACAGGGTGGGATGAGCAGTTCTTC,CASSKTGWDEQFF
18,TRBJ2-7,NA,NA,TRBV5-1,TGCGCCAGCAGCTTGGCGGACCCGGAGGGATACGGCTCCTACGAGCAGTACTTC,CASSLADPEGYGSYEQYF
14,TRBJ1-6,NA,NA,TRBV6-5,TGTGCCAGCAGTGATGGGGGGGATAATTCACCCCTCCACTTT,CASSDGGDNSPLHF
14,TRBJ1-2,TRBD1,few,TRBV27,TGTGCCAGCAGCTATGGGGACAGGGGGGGTGGCTACACCTTC,CASSYGDRGGGYTF
18,TRBJ2-6,NA,NA,TRBV7-9,TGTGCCAGCAGCTCCCGACACAACGATTTCTCTGGGGCCAACGTCCTGACTTTC,CASSSRHNDFSGANVLTF
14,TRBJ2-3,NA,NA,TRBV6-6,TGTGCCAGCAGTTATACGGGGGAAGCAGATACGCAGTATTTT,CASSYTGEADTQYF
15,TRBJ2-7,NA,few,TRBV11-3,TGTGCCAGCAGCTTTGGGCAGGGCGACATCTACGAGCAGTACTTC,CASSFGQGDIYEQYF
15,TRBJ2-3,NA,NA,TRBV10-1,TGCGCCAGCAGTGAGGACCCCACTACAACAGATACGCAGTATTTT,CASSEDPTTTDTQYF
17,TRBJ2-1,TRBD2,NA,TRBV27,TGTGCCAGCAGTTGGGGGGGGGTAGCGGGAGGAGGGGATGAGCAGTTCTTC,CASSWGGVAGGGDEQFF
16,TRBJ1-5,TRBD1,NA,TRBV30,TGTGCCTGGAGTGACCCTGACAGGGGGCGCAATCAGCCCCAGCATTTT,CAWSDPDRGRNQPQHF
14,TRBJ1-2,NA,NA,TRBV6-5,TGTGCCAGCAGTTACTCGGGGCGACAGTTTGGCTACACCTTC,CASSYSGRQFGYTF
14,TRBJ2-2,NA,once,TRBV6-5,TGTGCCAGCAGTTACTCGACAGTTGACGGGGAGCTGTTTTTT,CASSYSTVDGELFF
14,TRBJ2-7,NA,NA,TRBV6-1,TGTGCCAGCAGTGAAGGGAGCAGCTCCTACGAGCAGTACTTC,CASSEGSSSYEQYF
14,TRBJ2-1,NA,NA,TRBV2,TGTGCCAGCAGTGCGAAGGACACCTACAATGAGCAGTTCTTC,CASSAKDTYNEQFF
15,TRBJ1-5,NA,NA,TRBV7-9,TGTGCCAGCAGCTCGACTGCCCTCCCTTATCAGCCCCAGCATTTT,CASSSTALPYQPQHF
12,TRBJ2-1,NA,medium-sized,TRBV2,TGTGCTACTGAGAGCTCCTACAATGAGCAGTTCTTC,CATESSYNEQFF
14,TRBJ1-1,NA,NA,TRBV7-9,TGTGCCAGCAGCTCCCCCGGGGTGAACACTGAAGCTTTCTTT,CASSSPGVNTEAFF
15,TRBJ2-7,TRBD1,NA,TRBV5-1,TGCGCCAGCAGCGGGGGGACAGGGGGCAAGTACGAGCAGTACTTC,CASSGGTGGKYEQYF
15,TRBJ1-5,NA,NA,TRBV19,TGTGCCAGTAGTATAGGGGGGGGTGAGAGGCAGCCCCAGCATTTT,CASSIGGGERQPQHF
14,TRBJ2-3,NA,NA,TRBV30,TGTGCCTGGCAGGGGATACTTGGCACAGATACGCAGTATTTT,CAWQGILGTDTQYF
15,TRBJ1-2,TRBD1,NA,TRBV29-1,TGCAGCGCCATCCAGGGGACAGGGGGTGACTATGGCTACACCTTC,CSAIQGTGGDYGYTF
17,TRBJ1-4,NA,NA,TRBV18,TGTGCCAGCTCACCTCAGCGTCCGGGGGGCTTCAATGAAAAACTGTTTTTT,CASSPQRPGGFNEKLFF
15,TRBJ2-1,TRBD2,NA,TRBV4-2,TGTGCCAGCAGCCAAGAGCTAGCGGGAGCTATTGAGCAGTTCTTC,CASSQELAGAIEQFF
13,TRBJ2-7,NA,large,TRBV14,TGTGCCAGCAGCCAACGCCGGGACAACGAGCAGTACTTC,CASSQRRDNEQYF
15,TRBJ2-1,NA,NA,TRBV4-1,TGCGCCAGCAGCCAAGATCCGGGACTCTCACCTCGGCAGTTCTTC,CASSQDPGLSPRQFF
15,TRBJ1-4,NA,NA,TRBV21-1,TGTGCCAGCAGCGGACGGGACAGGGTCAATGAAAAACTGTTTTTT,CASSGRDRVNEKLFF
15,TRBJ1-2,TRBD1,NA,TRBV28,TGTGCCAGTCGGTCCGGGACAGGGGGTACCTATGGCTACACCTTC,CASRSGTGGTYGYTF
14,TRBJ1-2,TRBD1,NA,TRBV9,TGTGCCAGCAGCGCCCGACAGGGGGCCTATGGCTACACCTTC,CASSARQGAYGYTF
16,TRBJ2-7,NA,once,TRBV9,TGTGCCAGCAGCGCAGAGGGGGAGGGTGGTTCATACGAGCAGTACTTC,CASSAEGEGGSYEQYF
12,TRBJ1-4,NA,NA,TRBV25-1,TGTGCCACCGTGGACATTCTTGAAAAACTGTTTTTT,CATVDILEKLFF
14,TRBJ2-7,NA,NA,TRBV19,TGTGCCAGTATTTCACCGGGACACCCCTACGAGCAGTACTTC,CASISPGHPYEQYF
14,TRBJ1-1,NA,few,TRBV5-1,TGCGCCAGCAGCAGTACGATGGCAGACACTGAAGCTTTCTTT,CASSSTMADTEAFF
22,TRBJ1-1,TRBD1,once,TRBV2,TGTGCCAGCAGTGAAGCGCTAGCGGGACAGGGGGCCTGGGTCTCGGCTGTGGCTGAAGCTTTCTTT,CASSEALAGQGAWVSAVAEAFF
16,TRBJ2-3,TRBD2,NA,TRBV19,TGTGCCAGTAGTGCGAGAACTAGCGGGAAAGGAGATACGCAGTATTTT,CASSARTSGKGDTQYF
12,TRBJ1-1,NA,NA,TRBV5-5,TGTGCCAGCAGCTTTGGCAGCACTGAAGCTTTCTTT,CASSFGSTEAFF
16,TRBJ2-6,NA,NA,TRBV19,TGTGCCAGTAGTGGGCAGGCCCACTCTGGGGCCAACGTCCTGACTTTC,CASSGQAHSGANVLTF
15,TRBJ1-1,TRBD1,NA,TRBV25-1,TGTGCCAGCAGAAGAGGAGGACAGGGTGGCACTGAAGCTTTCTTT,CASRRGGQGGTEAFF
16,TRBJ2-1,TRBD2,NA,TRBV27,TGTGCCAGCAGTAGCCCCTCCGGGACTAGCCTCAATGAGCAGTTCTTC,CASSSPSGTSLNEQFF
14,TRBJ2-7,TRBD2,NA,TRBV19,TGTGCCAGTAGTCCGACTAGCGCCGGTTGGGAGCAGTACTTC,CASSPTSAGWEQYF